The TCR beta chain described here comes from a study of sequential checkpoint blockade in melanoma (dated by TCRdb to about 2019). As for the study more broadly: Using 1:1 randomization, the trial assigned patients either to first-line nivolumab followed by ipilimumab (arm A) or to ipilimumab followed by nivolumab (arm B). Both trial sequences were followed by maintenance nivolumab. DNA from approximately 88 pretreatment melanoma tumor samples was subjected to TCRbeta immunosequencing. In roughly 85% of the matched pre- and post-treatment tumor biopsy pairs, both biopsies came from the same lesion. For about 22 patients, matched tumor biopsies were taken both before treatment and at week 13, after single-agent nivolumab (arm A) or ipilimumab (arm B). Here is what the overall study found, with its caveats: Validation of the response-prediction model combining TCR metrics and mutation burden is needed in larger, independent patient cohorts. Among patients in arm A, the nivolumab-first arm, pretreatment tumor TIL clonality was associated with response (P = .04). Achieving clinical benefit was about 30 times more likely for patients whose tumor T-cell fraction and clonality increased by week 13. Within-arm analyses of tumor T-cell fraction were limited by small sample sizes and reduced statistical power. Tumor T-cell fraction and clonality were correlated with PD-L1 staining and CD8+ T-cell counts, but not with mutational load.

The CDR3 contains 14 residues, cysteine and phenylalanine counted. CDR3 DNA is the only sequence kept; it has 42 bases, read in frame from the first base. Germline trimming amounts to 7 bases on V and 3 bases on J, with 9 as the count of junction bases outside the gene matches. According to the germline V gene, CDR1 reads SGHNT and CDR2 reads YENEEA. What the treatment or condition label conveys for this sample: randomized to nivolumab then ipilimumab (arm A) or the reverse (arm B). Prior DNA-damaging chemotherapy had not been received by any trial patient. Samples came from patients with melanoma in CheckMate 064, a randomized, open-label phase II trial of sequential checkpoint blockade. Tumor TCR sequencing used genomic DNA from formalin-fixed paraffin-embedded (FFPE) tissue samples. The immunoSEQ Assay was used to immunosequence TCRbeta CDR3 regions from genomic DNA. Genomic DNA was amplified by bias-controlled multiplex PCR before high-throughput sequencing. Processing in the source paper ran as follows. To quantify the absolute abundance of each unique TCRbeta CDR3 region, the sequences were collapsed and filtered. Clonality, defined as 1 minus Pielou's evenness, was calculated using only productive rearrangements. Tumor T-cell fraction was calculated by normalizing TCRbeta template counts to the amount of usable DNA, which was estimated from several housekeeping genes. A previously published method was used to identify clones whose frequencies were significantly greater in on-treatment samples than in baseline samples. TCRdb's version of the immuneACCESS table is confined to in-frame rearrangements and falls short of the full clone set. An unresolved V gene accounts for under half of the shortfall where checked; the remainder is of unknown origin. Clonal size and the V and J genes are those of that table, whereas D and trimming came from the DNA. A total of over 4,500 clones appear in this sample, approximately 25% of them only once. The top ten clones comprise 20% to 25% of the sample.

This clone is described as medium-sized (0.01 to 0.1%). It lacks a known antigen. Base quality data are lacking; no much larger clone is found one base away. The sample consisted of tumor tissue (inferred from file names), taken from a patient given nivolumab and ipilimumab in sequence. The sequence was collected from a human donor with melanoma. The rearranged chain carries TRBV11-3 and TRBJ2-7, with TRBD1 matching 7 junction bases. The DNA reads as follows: TGTGCCAGCACCAAAAGACAGGGTTTCTACGAGCAGTACTTC. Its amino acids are CASTKRQGFYEQYF. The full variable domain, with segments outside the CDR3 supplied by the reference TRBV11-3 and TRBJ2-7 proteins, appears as EAGVVQSPRYKIIEKKQPVAFWCNPISGHNTLYWYLQNLGQGPELLIRYENEEAVDDSQLPKDRFSAERLKGVDSTLKIQPAELGDSAVYLCASTKRQGFYEQYFGPGTRLTVT.